This is a list of T cell receptor beta chains from one sample in a study of post-analysis software for immune sequencing data. TCRdb reprocessed the PCR reads via MiXCR and lists one record per CDR3 protein. The data hold around 400,000 distinct CDR3 sequences, with approximately 39% observed a single time. The sequencing input was blood. The receptor set was obtained from a girl aged 2-15 years with multiple sclerosis. CDR3s include the opening cysteine and the closing phenylalanine or tryptophan. D genes are given only for firm matches. The listing skips clone size in some rows; elsewhere it reads once, few, many or a size class.

V: TRBV3-1; J: TRBJ1-2; size: -; D: -; DNA: TGTGCCAGCAGTCGATTTCAGGGGAACTATGGCTACACCTTC; CDR3: CASSRFQGNYGYTF
V: TRBV4-1; J: TRBJ2-1; size: few; D: TRBD1; DNA: TGCGCCAGCAGCATAGAATCCGGGACAGGAGAGAGTGAGCAGTTCTTC; CDR3: CASSIESGTGESEQFF
V: TRBV3-1; J: TRBJ2-4; size: -; D: -; DNA: TGTGCCAGCAGCCAATCAAACATTCAGTACTTC; CDR3: CASSQSNIQYF
V: TRBV20-1; J: TRBJ2-7; size: -; D: -; DNA: TGCAGTGCCGAGCCGGGACACCCAACCTACGAGCAGTACTTC; CDR3: CSAEPGHPTYEQYF
V: TRBV5-1; J: TRBJ2-1; size: few; D: -; DNA: TGCGCCAGCAGAATCCTGAGTAATGAGCAGTTCTTC; CDR3: CASRILSNEQFF
V: TRBV14; J: TRBJ2-5; size: few; D: TRBD2; DNA: TGTGCCAGCAGCCACGCGGGGGGGATCCAAGAGACCCGGTACTTC; CDR3: CASSHAGGIQETRYF
V: TRBV4-1; J: TRBJ1-5; size: few; D: -; DNA: TGCGCCAGCAGCCAAGATCCGGTAAAGGGTGCTACTCAGCCCCAGCATTTT; CDR3: CASSQDPVKGATQPQHF
V: TRBV5-5; J: TRBJ2-5; size: -; D: -; DNA: TGTGCCAGCACCCTTGGGGCAGTCGGGGAGACCCAGTACTTC; CDR3: CASTLGAVGETQYF
V: TRBV15; J: TRBJ2-7; size: -; D: -; DNA: TGTGCCACCAGCAGAGATCGACAGGGGAGGGTCGAGCAGTACTTC; CDR3: CATSRDRQGRVEQYF
V: TRBV29-1; J: TRBJ2-7; size: many; D: -; DNA: TGCAGCGTTGATGGGATCCACTCCGAGCAGTACTTC; CDR3: CSVDGIHSEQYF
V: TRBV3-1; J: TRBJ2-5; size: few; D: -; DNA: TGTGCCAGCAGCCAGCAGGGTGGTGAGACCCAGTACTTC; CDR3: CASSQQGGETQYF
V: TRBV7-9; J: TRBJ1-2; size: few; D: -; DNA: TGTGCCAGCAGCTTAGAGACGGGGGGCTACACCTTC; CDR3: CASSLETGGYTF
V: TRBV12-3/TRBV12-4; J: TRBJ2-5; size: few; D: TRBD2; DNA: TGTGCCAGCAGAATCACTGGGGGGGACTTCCAAGAGACCCAGTACTTC; CDR3: CASRITGGDFQETQYF
V: TRBV29-1; J: TRBJ2-5; size: few; D: TRBD2; DNA: TGCAGCGTTGTAGGACTAGAAGAGACCCAGTACTTC; CDR3: CSVVGLEETQYF
V: TRBV5-1; J: TRBJ1-2; size: -; D: -; DNA: TGCGCCAGCAGCTTCGGAGTTGTGGCGGGGTTGGATGGCTACACCTTC; CDR3: CASSFGVVAGLDGYTF
V: TRBV5-1; J: TRBJ2-1; size: -; D: TRBD2; DNA: TGCGCCAGCAGCTTGGCACTAGCGGGAATCTACAATGAGCAGTTCTTC; CDR3: CASSLALAGIYNEQFF
V: TRBV27; J: TRBJ1-1; size: many; D: -; DNA: TGTGCCAGCCAAACCACGAACACTGAAGCTTTCTTT; CDR3: CASQTTNTEAFF
V: TRBV28; J: TRBJ2-1; size: few; D: TRBD1; DNA: TGTGCCAGCAGTTTGCCAACAGGGGCCCCTGAGCAGTTCTTC; CDR3: CASSLPTGAPEQFF
V: TRBV20-1; J: TRBJ2-2; size: -; D: TRBD2; DNA: TGCAGTGCTAGCCAACTAGCGGGAGGGCCCGGGGAGCTGTTTTTT; CDR3: CSASQLAGGPGELFF
V: TRBV29-1; J: TRBJ2-5; size: -; D: -; DNA: TGCAGCGTAGGGGGGGGAGAGACCCAGTACTTC; CDR3: CSVGGGETQYF
V: TRBV6-5; J: TRBJ2-5; size: few; D: -; DNA: TGTGCCAGCAGTTACGCAGTTTCCCTAAGGCAAGAGACCCAGTACTTC; CDR3: CASSYAVSLRQETQYF
V: TRBV20-1; J: TRBJ2-1; size: -; D: -; DNA: TGCAGTGCTAGCTCTACGGGCCATGAGCAGTTCTTC; CDR3: CSASSTGHEQFF
V: TRBV29-1; J: TRBJ2-7; size: -; D: -; DNA: TGCAGCGTTGTTTCAGGGGCCTACGAGCAGTACTTC; CDR3: CSVVSGAYEQYF
V: TRBV11-1; J: TRBJ2-1; size: few; D: TRBD1; DNA: TGTGCCAGCAGCCCCTTGTTGGTAATAGGGACAGGGACCTACAATGAGCAGTTCTTC; CDR3: CASSPLLVIGTGTYNEQFF
V: TRBV11-2; J: TRBJ1-2; size: once; D: -; DNA: TGTGCCACCTACAGGGACGGCTACACCTTC; CDR3: CATYRDGYTF
V: TRBV10-3; J: TRBJ2-3; size: -; D: -; DNA: TGTGCCATCAGTGGATACACAGATACGCAGTATTTT; CDR3: CAISGYTDTQYF
V: TRBV4-1; J: TRBJ1-1; size: -; D: -; DNA: TGCGCCAGCAGCCATCGGGACGGGAACACTGAAGCTTTCTTT; CDR3: CASSHRDGNTEAFF
V: TRBV5-1; J: TRBJ2-5; size: -; D: -; DNA: TGCGCCAGCGCCATAGGGGCACGAGAGACCCAGTACTTC; CDR3: CASAIGARETQYF
V: TRBV3-1; J: TRBJ2-3; size: -; D: -; DNA: TGTGCCAGCAGCCCCACCTCAACAGGGATCTCCACAGATACGCAGTATTTT; CDR3: CASSPTSTGISTDTQYF
V: TRBV28; J: TRBJ2-7; size: -; D: -; DNA: TGTGCCAGCAGTTGGAGGGAGTGGGACTCCTACGAGCAGTACTTC; CDR3: CASSWREWDSYEQYF
V: TRBV9; J: TRBJ2-5; size: -; D: -; DNA: TGTGCCAGCAGCAACGCAGGGGGGCTCCAAGAGACCCAGTACTTC; CDR3: CASSNAGGLQETQYF
V: TRBV29-1; J: TRBJ2-5; size: few; D: TRBD2; DNA: TGCAGCGTTAGACTAGCGGGAGTGGAGACCCAGTACTTC; CDR3: CSVRLAGVETQYF
V: TRBV25-1; J: TRBJ2-7; size: few; D: -; DNA: TGTGCCAGCAGTGAGGAGGGAGTACCCGCCTACGAGCAGTACTTC; CDR3: CASSEEGVPAYEQYF
V: TRBV20-1; J: TRBJ2-5; size: few; D: TRBD2; DNA: TGCAGTGCTAGCATGTTGGGGGGGGAGACCCAGTACTTC; CDR3: CSASMLGGETQYF
V: TRBV10-2; J: TRBJ2-1; size: -; D: TRBD2; DNA: TGCGCCAGCAGTGAGAAACTAGCGGGAAACAATGAGCAGTTCTTC; CDR3: CASSEKLAGNNEQFF
V: TRBV5-1; J: TRBJ2-7; size: -; D: TRBD1; DNA: TGCGGCAGCAGCCTATCGGACAGGGGCCGTGGGGACGAGCAGTACTTC; CDR3: CGSSLSDRGRGDEQYF
V: TRBV12-3/TRBV12-4; J: TRBJ1-3; size: -; D: -; DNA: TGTGCCAGCAGTATCGCCTGGGGCTCTGGAAACACCATATATTTT; CDR3: CASSIAWGSGNTIYF